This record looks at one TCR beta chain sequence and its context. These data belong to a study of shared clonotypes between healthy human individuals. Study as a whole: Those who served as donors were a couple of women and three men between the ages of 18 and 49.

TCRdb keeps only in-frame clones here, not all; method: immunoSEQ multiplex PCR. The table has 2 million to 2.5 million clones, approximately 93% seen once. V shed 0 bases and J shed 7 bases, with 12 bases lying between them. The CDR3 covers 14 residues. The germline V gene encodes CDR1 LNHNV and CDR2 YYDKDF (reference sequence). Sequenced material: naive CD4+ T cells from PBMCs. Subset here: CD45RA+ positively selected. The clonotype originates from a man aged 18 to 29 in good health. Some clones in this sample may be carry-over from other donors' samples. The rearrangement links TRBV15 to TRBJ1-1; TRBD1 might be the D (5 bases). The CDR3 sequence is CATSRDGLGGEAFF. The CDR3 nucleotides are TGTGCCACCAGCAGAGATGGGCTGGGGGGTGAAGCTTTCTTT. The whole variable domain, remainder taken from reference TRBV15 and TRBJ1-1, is DAMVIQNPRYQVTQFGKPVTLSCSQTLNHNVMYWYQQKSSQAPKLLFHYYDKDFNNEADTPDNFQSRRPNTSFCFLDIRSPGLGDTAMYLCATSRDGLGGEAFFGQGTRLTVV.